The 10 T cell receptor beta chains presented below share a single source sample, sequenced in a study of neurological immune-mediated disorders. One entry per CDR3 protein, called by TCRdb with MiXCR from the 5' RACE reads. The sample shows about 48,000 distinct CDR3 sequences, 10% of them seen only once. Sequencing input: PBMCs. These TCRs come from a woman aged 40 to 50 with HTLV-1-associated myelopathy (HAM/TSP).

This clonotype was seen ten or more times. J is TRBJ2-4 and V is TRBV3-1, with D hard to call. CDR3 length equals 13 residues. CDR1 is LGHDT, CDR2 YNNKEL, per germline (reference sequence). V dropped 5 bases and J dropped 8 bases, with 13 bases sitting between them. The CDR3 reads CASSLTPPDIQYF. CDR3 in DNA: TGTGCCAGCAGCTTAACCCCCCCGGACATTCAGTACTTC.

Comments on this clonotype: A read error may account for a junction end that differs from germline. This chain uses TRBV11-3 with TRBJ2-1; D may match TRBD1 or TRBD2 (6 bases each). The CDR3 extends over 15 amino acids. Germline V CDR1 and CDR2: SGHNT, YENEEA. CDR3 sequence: CASSLDRGGYNEHFF. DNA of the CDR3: TGTGCCAGCAGCTTAGACAGGGGAGGTTACAATGAGCATTTCTTC. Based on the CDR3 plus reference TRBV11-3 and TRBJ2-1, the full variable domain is EAGVVQSPRYKIIEKKQPVAFWCNPISGHNTLYWYLQNLGQGPELLIRYENEEAVDDSQLPKDRFSAERLKGVDSTLKIQPAELGDSAVYLCASSLDRGGYNEHFFGPGTRLTVL.

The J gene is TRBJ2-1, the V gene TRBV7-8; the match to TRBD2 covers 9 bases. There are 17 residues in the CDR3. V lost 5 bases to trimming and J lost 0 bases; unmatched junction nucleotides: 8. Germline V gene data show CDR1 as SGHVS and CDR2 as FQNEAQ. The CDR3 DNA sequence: TGTGCCAGCAGCCTTATACTAGCGGGCTACTCCTACAATGAGCAGTTCTTC. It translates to CASSLILAGYSYNEQFF. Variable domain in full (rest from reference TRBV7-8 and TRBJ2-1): GAGVSQSPRYKVAKRGQDVALRCDPISGHVSLFWYQQALGQGPEFLTYFQNEAQLDKSGLPSDRFFAERPEGSVSTLKIQRTQQEDSAVYLCASSLILAGYSYNEQFFGPGTRLTVL.

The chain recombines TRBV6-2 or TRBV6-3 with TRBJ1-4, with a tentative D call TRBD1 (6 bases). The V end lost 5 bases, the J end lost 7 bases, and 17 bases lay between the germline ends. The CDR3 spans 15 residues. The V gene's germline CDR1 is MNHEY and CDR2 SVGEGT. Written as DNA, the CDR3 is TGTGCCAGCAGTGGAGACAGGATCACCGGTGAAAAACTGTTTTTT. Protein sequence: CASSGDRITGEKLFF.

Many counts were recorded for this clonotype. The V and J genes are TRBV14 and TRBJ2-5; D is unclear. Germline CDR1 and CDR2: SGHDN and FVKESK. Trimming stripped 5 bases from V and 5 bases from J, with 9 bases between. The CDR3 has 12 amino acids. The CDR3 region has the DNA TGTGCCAGCAGCTATTTGGGGGAGACCCAGTACTTC. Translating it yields CASSYLGETQYF.

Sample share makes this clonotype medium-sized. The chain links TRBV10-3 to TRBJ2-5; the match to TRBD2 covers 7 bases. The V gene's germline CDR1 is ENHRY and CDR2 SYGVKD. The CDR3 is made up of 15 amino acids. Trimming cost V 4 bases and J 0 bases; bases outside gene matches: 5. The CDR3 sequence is CAISGASGNQETQYF. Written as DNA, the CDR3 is TGTGCCATCAGTGGGGCTAGCGGTAACCAAGAGACCCAGTACTTC.

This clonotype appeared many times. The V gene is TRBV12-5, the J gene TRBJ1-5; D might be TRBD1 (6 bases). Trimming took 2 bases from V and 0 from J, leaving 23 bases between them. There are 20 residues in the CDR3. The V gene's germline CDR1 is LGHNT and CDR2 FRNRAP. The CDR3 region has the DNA TGTGCTAGTGGTTTGATCACCCTACAGGGTTTGGGATATAGCAATCAGCCCCAGCATTTT. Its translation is CASGLITLQGLGYSNQPQHF.

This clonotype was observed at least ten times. Here the CDR3 DNA reads TGTGCCAGCGTAATGACAGGGGTGGAGGCTTTCTTT. Its translation is CASVMTGVEAFF. The chain couples TRBV7-9 to TRBJ1-1; TRBD1 matches at 8 bases. The CDR3 length is 12 residues. The germline gives CDR1 SEHNR, CDR2 FQNEAQ (reference sequence). The V gene end was trimmed by 8 bases and the J gene end by 11 bases; junction bases not matched to a gene: 10.

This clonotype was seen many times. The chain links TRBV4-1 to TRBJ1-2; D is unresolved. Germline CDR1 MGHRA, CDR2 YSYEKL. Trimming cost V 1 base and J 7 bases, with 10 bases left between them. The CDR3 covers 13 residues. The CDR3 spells CASSQVVVGGYTF. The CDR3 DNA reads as TGCGCCAGCAGCCAAGTGGTGGTCGGTGGCTACACCTTC.

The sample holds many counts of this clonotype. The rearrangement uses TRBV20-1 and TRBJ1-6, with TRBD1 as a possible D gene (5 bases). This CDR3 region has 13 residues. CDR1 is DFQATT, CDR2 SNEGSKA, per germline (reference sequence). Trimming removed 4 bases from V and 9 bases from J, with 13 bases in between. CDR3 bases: TGCAGTGCTATGGGGCAGCCCGGTTCACCCCTCCACTTT. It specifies CSAMGQPGSPLHF.